This is a list of T cell receptor beta chains from one sample in a study of blood T cell repertoires in COVID-19. TCRdb keeps only in-frame clones here, not all; method: immunoSEQ multiplex PCR. Of approximately 250,000 clones listed, 75% to 85% are singletons. Source material: peripheral blood. The receptors shown here come from a man aged 35 to 55 who had recovered from COVID-19. Both conserved end residues are trimmed from each CDR3. Part of the rows lack a size; the others show once, few, many or a class for expanded clones.

TRBJ2-7 | - | 12 | TRBV4-3 | ASSRGVALGEQY
TRBJ1-4 | - | 12 | TRBV5-1 | ASSYRGVEEKLF
TRBJ2-5 | - | 13 | TRBV29-1 | SMSLTGVWGETQY
TRBJ2-5 | - | 12 | TRBV27 | ASSTRGGGWTQY
TRBJ2-1 | many | 9 | TRBV20-1 | SARQDREQF
TRBJ2-3 | - | 15 | TRBV7-2 | ASSLGASGSGTDTQY
TRBJ2-2 | - | 14 | TRBV7-8 | ASSLVAPFNTGELF
TRBJ2-1 | - | 12 | TRBV19 | ASSIGTTWDEQF
TRBJ2-1 | few | 14 | TRBV6-5 | ASSYSSGSLYNEQF
TRBJ2-1 | - | 13 | TRBV19 | ASSIYGLAPSEQF
TRBJ2-7 | - | 15 | TRBV6-2/TRBV6-3 | ASSAPGLADWRGEQY
TRBJ2-7 | - | 14 | TRBV7-8 | ASSSRVGPSTYEQY
TRBJ1-5 | - | 16 | TRBV6-2/TRBV6-3 | ASSSRGQGAKGNQPQH
TRBJ2-2 | - | 12 | TRBV19 | ASTGLLNTGELF
TRBJ1-5 | - | 14 | TRBV21-1 | ASSKTWTRPNQPQH
TRBJ1-2 | - | 12 | TRBV6-5 | ASRLQGANYGYT
TRBJ1-4 | - | 10 | TRBV30 | AWGRTTEKLF
TRBJ2-4 | - | 12 | TRBV6-2/TRBV6-3 | ASSYTGWASDQY
TRBJ2-7 | - | 14 | TRBV5-1 | ASSLETQGHRYEQY
TRBJ2-3 | - | 13 | TRBV7-2 | ASSSDSWGTDTQY
TRBJ2-1 | - | 14 | TRBV30 | AWSVLAGRYYNEQF
TRBJ2-7 | few | 13 | TRBV11-2 | ASSLGTGATYEQY
TRBJ1-2 | - | 10 | TRBV29-1 | SASGQGLGYT